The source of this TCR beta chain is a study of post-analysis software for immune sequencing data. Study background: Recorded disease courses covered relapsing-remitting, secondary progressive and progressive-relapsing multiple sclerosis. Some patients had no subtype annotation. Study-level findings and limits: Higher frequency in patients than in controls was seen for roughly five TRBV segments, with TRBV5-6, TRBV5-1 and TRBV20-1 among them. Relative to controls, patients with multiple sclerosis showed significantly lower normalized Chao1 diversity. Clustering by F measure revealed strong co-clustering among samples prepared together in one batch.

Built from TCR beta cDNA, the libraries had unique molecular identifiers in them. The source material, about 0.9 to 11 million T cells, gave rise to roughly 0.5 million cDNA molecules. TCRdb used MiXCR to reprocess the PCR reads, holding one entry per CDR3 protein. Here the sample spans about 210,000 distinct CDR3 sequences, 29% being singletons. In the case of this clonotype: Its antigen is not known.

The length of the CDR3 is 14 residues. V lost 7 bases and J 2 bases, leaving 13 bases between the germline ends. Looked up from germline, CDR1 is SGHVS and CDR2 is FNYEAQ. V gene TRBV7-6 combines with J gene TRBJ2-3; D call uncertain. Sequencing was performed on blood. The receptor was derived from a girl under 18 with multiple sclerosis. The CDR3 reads CASTPGSNTDTQYF. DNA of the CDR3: TGTGCCAGCACCCCCGGATCAAACACAGATACGCAGTATTTT.